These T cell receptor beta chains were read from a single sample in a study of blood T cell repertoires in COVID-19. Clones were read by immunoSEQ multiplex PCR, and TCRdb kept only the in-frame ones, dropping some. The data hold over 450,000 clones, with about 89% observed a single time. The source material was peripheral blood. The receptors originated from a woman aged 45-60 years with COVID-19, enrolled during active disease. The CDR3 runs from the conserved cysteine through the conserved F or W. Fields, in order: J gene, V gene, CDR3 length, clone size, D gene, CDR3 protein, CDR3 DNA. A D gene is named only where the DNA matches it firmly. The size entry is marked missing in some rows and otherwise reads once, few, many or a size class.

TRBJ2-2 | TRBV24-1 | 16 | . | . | CATSSRTATNTGELFF | TGTGCCACCAGTTCTAGGACAGCCACGAACACCGGGGAGCTGTTTTTT
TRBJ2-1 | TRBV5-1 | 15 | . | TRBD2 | CASSRIGGGAGEQFF | TGCGCCAGCAGCCGGATAGGCGGGGGGGCGGGGGAGCAGTTCTTC
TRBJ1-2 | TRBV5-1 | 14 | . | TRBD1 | CASSIDRDATGYTF | TGCGCCAGCAGCATCGACAGGGATGCGACCGGCTACACCTTC
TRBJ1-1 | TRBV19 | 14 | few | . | CASSISGGNTEAFF | TGTGCCAGTAGTATTTCCGGGGGGAACACTGAAGCTTTCTTT
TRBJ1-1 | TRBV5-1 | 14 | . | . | CAHRVGGAGTEAFF | TGCGCCCACCGTGTTGGGGGGGCGGGCACTGAAGCTTTCTTT
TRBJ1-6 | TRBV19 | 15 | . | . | CASSGWRVGASPLHF | TGTGCCAGTAGTGGATGGCGAGTAGGGGCATCACCCCTCCACTTT
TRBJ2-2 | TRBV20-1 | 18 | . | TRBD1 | CSASTFAGTGGFTGELFF | TGCAGTGCTAGTACTTTCGCCGGGACAGGGGGCTTTACCGGGGAGCTGTTTTTT
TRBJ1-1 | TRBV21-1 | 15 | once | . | CASSKVGPRGTEAFF | TGTGCCAGCAGCAAAGTAGGACCCCGGGGCACTGAAGCTTTCTTT
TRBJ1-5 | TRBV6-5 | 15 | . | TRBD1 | CASSPEGQINQPQHF | TGTGCCAGCAGTCCCGAGGGACAGATTAATCAGCCCCAGCATTTT
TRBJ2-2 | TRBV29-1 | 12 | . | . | CSARGGSGELFF | TGCAGCGCCCGGGGAGGATCCGGGGAGCTGTTTTTT
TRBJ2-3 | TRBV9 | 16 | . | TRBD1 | CASSVTGTGGTDTQYF | TGTGCCAGCAGCGTGACCGGGACAGGGGGGACAGATACGCAGTATTTT
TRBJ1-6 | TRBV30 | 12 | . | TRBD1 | CAWGDSLGPLHF | TGTGCCTGGGGGGACAGCCTAGGCCCCCTCCACTTT
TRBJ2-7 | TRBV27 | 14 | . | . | CASSYRPRSVEQYF | TGTGCCAGCAGTTATCGCCCACGTTCGGTAGAGCAGTACTTC
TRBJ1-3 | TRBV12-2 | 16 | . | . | CASRCTGTDSGNTIYF | TGTGCAAGTCGCTGTACCGGGACAGACTCTGGAAACACCATATATTTT
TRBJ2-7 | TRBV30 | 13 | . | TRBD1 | CAWNADRGYEQYF | TGTGCCTGGAATGCGGACAGGGGCTACGAGCAGTACTTC
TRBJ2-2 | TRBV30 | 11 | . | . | CAWTLWGELFF | TGTGCCTGGACCCTATGGGGGGAGCTGTTTTTT
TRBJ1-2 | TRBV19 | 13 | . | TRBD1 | CASSPQGNTGYTF | TGTGCCAGTAGTCCACAGGGGAACACAGGCTACACCTTC
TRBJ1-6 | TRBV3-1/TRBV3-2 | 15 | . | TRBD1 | CASSRGGQGNSPLHF | TGTGCCAGCAGCCGGGGGGGACAGGGTAATTCACCCCTCCACTTT
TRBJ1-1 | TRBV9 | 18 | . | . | CASSLEVQGFTQNTEAFF | TGTGCCAGCAGTCTCGAAGTACAGGGCTTTACACAGAACACTGAAGCTTTCTTT
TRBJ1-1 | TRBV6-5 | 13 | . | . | CASVLLLDTEAFF | TGTGCCAGTGTATTGTTACTTGACACTGAAGCTTTCTTT
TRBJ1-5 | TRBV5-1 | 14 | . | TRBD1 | CASRPGDRDQPQHF | TGCGCCAGCAGACCGGGGGACAGGGATCAGCCCCAGCATTTT
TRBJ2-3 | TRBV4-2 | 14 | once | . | CASSQADSPNTQYF | TGTGCCAGCAGCCAGGCGGACAGCCCAAATACGCAGTATTTT
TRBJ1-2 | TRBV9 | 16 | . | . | CASSLIGPAGLYGYTF | TGTGCCAGCAGCCTCATAGGCCCCGCAGGCTTATATGGCTACACCTTC
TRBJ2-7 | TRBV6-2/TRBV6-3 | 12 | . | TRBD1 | CASSGQVYEQYF | TGTGCCAGCAGTGGACAGGTATACGAGCAGTACTTC
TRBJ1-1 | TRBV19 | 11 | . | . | CASTPGTEAFF | TGTGCCAGTACCCCGGGGACTGAAGCTTTCTTT
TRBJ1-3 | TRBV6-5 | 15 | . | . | CASRRSAGAGNTIYF | TGTGCCAGCAGGCGGTCGGCGGGAGCTGGAAACACCATATATTTT
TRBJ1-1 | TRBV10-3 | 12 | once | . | CAIMDPEGEAFF | TGTGCCATCATGGACCCGGAGGGTGAAGCTTTCTTT
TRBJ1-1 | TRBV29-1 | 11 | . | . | CSGGQITEAFF | TGCAGCGGTGGACAGATCACTGAAGCTTTCTTT
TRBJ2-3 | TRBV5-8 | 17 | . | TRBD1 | CASSIPYGDRVGHTQYF | TGTGCCAGCAGCATACCATACGGGGACAGGGTAGGACATACGCAGTATTTT
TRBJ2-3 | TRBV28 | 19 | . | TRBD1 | CASSRQGDRFTISTDTQYF | TGTGCCAGCAGTCGACAGGGGGACAGGTTCACCATATCCACAGATACGCAGTATTTT
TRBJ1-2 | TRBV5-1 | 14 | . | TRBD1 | CASSFTQGSYGYTF | TGCGCCAGCAGCTTTACACAGGGGTCCTATGGCTACACCTTC
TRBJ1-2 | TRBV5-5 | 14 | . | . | CASSSDPRGYGYTF | TGTGCCAGCAGCTCAGACCCTCGGGGCTATGGCTACACCTTC